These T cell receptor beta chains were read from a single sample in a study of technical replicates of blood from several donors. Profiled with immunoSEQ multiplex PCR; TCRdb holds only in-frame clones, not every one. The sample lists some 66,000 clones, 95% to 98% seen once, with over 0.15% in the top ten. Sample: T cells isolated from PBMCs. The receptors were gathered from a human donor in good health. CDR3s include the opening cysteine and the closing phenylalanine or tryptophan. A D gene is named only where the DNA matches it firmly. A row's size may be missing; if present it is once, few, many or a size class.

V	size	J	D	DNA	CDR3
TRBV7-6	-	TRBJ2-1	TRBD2	TGTGCCAGCAGCTTAGGGACTAGCGGGAGCCCCCGCGGGAATGAGCAGTTCTTC	CASSLGTSGSPRGNEQFF
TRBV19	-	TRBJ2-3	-	TGTGCCAGTAAAGCATCGAGGGTAGTTTCGCAGTATTTT	CASKASRVVSQYF
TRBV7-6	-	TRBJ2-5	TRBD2	TGTGCCAGCAGCTCACTCCCTGGGACTAGGGGTCAAGACGCCCAGTACTTC	CASSSLPGTRGQDAQYF
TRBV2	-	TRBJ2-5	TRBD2	TGTGCCAGCAGACTAGCGGGAGGAGGCGCACGCGTGAAGACCCAGTACTTC	CASRLAGGGARVKTQYF
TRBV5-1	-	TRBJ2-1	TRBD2	TGCGCCAGCAGCCCCCAGCGGGGGGCGTCCAATGAGCAGTTCTTC	CASSPQRGASNEQFF
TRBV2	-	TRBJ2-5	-	TGTGCCAGCAGTGAACCCAGGGGAAGGACCCAGTACTTC	CASSEPRGRTQYF
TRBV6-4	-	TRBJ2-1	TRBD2	TGTGCCAGCAGTGTGTTCGCTAGCGGGAGCTATGAGCAGTTCTTC	CASSVFASGSYEQFF
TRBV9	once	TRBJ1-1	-	TGTGCCAGCAGCTTCGGACAGAACACTGAAGCTTTCTTT	CASSFGQNTEAFF
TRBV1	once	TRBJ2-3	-	TGCACCAGCAGCCTTGCCGGGACTAACACAGATACGCAGTATTTT	CTSSLAGTNTDTQYF
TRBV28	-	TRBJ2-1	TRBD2	TGTGCCAGCAGTCCCCGACTAGCGGTGTACAATGAGCAGTTCTTC	CASSPRLAVYNEQFF
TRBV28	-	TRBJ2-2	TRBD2	TGTGCCAGCAGCTCCGGCGGGAGGGACAACACCGGGGAGCTGTTTTTT	CASSSGGRDNTGELFF
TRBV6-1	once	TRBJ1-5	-	TGTGCCAGCAGATCTCCCGGTTATAGCAATCAGCCCCAGCATTTT	CASRSPGYSNQPQHF
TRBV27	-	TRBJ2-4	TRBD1	TGTGCCAGCAGCACTAGGACAGGGGGGGCCAAAAACATTCAGTACTTC	CASSTRTGGAKNIQYF
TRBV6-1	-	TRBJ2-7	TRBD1	TGTGCCAGCAGTGGGAGGACAGGGATGAGGGCCTACGAGCAGTACTTC	CASSGRTGMRAYEQYF
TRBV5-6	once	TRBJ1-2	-	TGTGCCAGCAGCTTAAACGCGGGATTTAGCTATGGCTACACCTTC	CASSLNAGFSYGYTF
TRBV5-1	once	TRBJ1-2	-	TGCGCCAGCAGCTTGGTCTCGGGTAGGGGGATCTATGGCTACACCTTC	CASSLVSGRGIYGYTF
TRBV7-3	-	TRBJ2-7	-	TGTGCCAGCAGCTTAGCGGGAAGCTCCTACGAGCAGTACTTC	CASSLAGSSYEQYF
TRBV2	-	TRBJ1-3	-	TGTGCCAGCAGTGACCGCAGGGTCTCTGGAAACACCATATATTTT	CASSDRRVSGNTIYF
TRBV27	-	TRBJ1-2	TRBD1	TGTGCCAGCAGTTTGACAGGGGGCGTAAACTATGGCTACACCTTC	CASSLTGGVNYGYTF
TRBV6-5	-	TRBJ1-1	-	TGTGCCAGCAGTTCCACAGGGTTGCACACTGAAGCTTTCTTT	CASSSTGLHTEAFF
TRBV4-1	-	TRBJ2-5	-	TGCGCCAGCAGCCAAGGAGCCTCAGTTGCGGCCTTTGTAAAAGAGACCCAGTACTTC	CASSQGASVAAFVKETQYF
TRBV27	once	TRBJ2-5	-	TGTGCCAGCAGTTTATGGAGGGGAGAGACCCAGTACTTC	CASSLWRGETQYF
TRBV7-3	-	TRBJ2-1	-	TGTGCCAGCAGCCTCCAGTGGGGCCCCTACAATGAGCAGTTCTTC	CASSLQWGPYNEQFF
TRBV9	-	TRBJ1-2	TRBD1	TGTGCCAGCAGCGTCTACTCCTTGGGACAGGGTCTCCTAATTCGAGGCTACACCTTC	CASSVYSLGQGLLIRGYTF
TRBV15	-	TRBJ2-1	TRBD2	TGTGCCACCAGCCCTTACATTAGCGGGAGGGGTAATGAGCAGTTCTTC	CATSPYISGRGNEQFF
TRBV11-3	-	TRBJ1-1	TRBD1	TGTGCCAGCAGCCCCGGGGACAGGGACACTGAAGCTTTCTTT	CASSPGDRDTEAFF
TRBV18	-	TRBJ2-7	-	TGTGCCAGCTCACCACTTAGCGGAGGTGGCGACGAGCAGTACTTC	CASSPLSGGGDEQYF
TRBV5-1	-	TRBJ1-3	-	TGCGCCAGCAGCTTGAGCCAACAGGGTACCGTCTCTGGAAACACCATATATTTT	CASSLSQQGTVSGNTIYF
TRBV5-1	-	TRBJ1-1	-	TGCGCCAGCAGCTACCCGACAGGGAACACTGAAGCTTTCTTT	CASSYPTGNTEAFF
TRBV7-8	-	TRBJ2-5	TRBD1	TGTGCCAGCAGCTTATCGTCAGGGGGCCTGTCTAAAGAGACCCAGTACTTC	CASSLSSGGLSKETQYF
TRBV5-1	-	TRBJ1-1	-	TGCGCCAGCAGCTTAACAGGGTTCGGTAGCTCGTGGAACACTGAAGCTTTCTTT	CASSLTGFGSSWNTEAFF
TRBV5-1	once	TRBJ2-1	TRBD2	TGCGCCAGCAGCCGGACTAGCGGGATCTACAATGAGCAGTTCTTC	CASSRTSGIYNEQFF
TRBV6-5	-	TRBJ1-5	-	TGTGCCAGCAGAGGGGGTGGGAGTCCTAATCAGCCCCAGCATTTT	CASRGGGSPNQPQHF
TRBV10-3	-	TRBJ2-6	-	TGTGCCATAGGACAAATCTCTGGGGCCAACGTCCTGACTTTC	CAIGQISGANVLTF
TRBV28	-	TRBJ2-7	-	TGTGCCACTTCCCGACTTTCTTACGAGCAGTACTTC	CATSRLSYEQYF
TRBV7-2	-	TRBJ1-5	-	TGTGCCAGCAGCTTAAATCCAGGGGTTCAGCCCCAGCATTTT	CASSLNPGVQPQHF
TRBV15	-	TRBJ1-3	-	TGTGCCACCAGGGCAACGCCTGGAAACACCATATATTTT	CATRATPGNTIYF
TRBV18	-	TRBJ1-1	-	TGTGCCAGCTCACCAACTTTTACCGGGACAACGAACACTGAAGCTTTCTTT	CASSPTFTGTTNTEAFF
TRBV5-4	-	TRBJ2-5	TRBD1	TGTGCCAGCAGCACCGACCCGGGACAGGGACTGGAAGAGACCCAGTACTTC	CASSTDPGQGLEETQYF
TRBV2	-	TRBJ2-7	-	TGTGCCAGCGCGGATTACGAGCAGTACTTC	CASADYEQYF
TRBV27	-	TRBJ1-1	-	TGTGCCAGCAGGCTGGGGGGGAACACTGAAGCTTTCTTT	CASRLGGNTEAFF
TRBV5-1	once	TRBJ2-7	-	TGCGCCAGCAGCTTGGAAGGAGCCTACGAGCAGTACTTC	CASSLEGAYEQYF
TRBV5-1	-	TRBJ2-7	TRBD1	TGCGCCAGCAGCATTTGGACAGGGGCCTACGAGCAGTACTTC	CASSIWTGAYEQYF
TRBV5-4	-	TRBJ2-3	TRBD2	TGTGCCAGCAGCCTTAGCGGGAGCCTGCGCAAGTGGGCGCAGTATTTT	CASSLSGSLRKWAQYF
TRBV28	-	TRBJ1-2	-	TGTGCCAGCAGTTTATATAGCGGTGCACCAGCCGATGGCTACACCTTC	CASSLYSGAPADGYTF
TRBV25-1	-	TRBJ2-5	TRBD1	TGTGCCAGCAGTGAAGGGACAGGGAGGCAGACCCAGTACTTC	CASSEGTGRQTQYF
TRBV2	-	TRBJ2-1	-	TGTGCCAGCAGTAAACGGGGGGCCTCCAATGAGCAGTTCTTC	CASSKRGASNEQFF
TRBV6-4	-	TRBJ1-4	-	TGTGCCAGCAGTGACTCAGGGGGAAATGAAAAACTGTTTTTT	CASSDSGGNEKLFF
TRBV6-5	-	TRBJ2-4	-	TGTGCCAGCACCGCAGGTTACGGCATTCAGTACTTC	CASTAGYGIQYF
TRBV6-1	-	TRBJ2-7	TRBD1	TGTGCCAGCAGTGGACAGGGTTCCGAGCAGTACTTC	CASSGQGSEQYF
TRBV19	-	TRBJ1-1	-	TGTGCCAGTAGCCACCGGACAGTCATGAACACTGAAGCTTTCTTT	CASSHRTVMNTEAFF
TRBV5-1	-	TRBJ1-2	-	TGCGCCAGCGGCCTAACAGAGCATTATGGCTACACCTTC	CASGLTEHYGYTF
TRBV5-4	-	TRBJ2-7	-	TGTGCCAGCAGCTTAGGCGGGACCGAGCAGTACTTC	CASSLGGTEQYF
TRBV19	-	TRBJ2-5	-	TGTGCCAGTTCACAGGGAGCAGGGGAGACCCAGTACTTC	CASSQGAGETQYF
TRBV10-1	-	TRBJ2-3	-	TGCGCCAGCAGTGAGTCGGTCCGGGGTGCCACAGATACGCAGTATTTT	CASSESVRGATDTQYF
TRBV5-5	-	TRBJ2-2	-	TGTGCCAGCAGCTTGGTGACAGGAGCGTGGGAGCTGTTTTTT	CASSLVTGAWELFF
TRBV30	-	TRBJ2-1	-	TGTGCCTGGAGTCCCGGACAAAGTGAGCAGTTCTTC	CAWSPGQSEQFF
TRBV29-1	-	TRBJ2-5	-	TGCAGCGTTGAAACCCAGAAAGAGACCCAGTACTTC	CSVETQKETQYF
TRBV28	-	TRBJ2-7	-	TGTGCCAGCAGTGACCTTGGCAGGGGGGTCTACGAGCAGTACTTC	CASSDLGRGVYEQYF